The clone carrying this TCR beta chain was picked up one time. This CDR3 region has 12 residues. This sample was included in a study of blood T cell repertoires in COVID-19. Produced via immunoSEQ multiplex PCR; TCRdb's table is partial and in-frame only. The sample holds about 120,000 clones, about 85% seen once. This TCR derives from a man in his sixties with acute or convalescent COVID-19. The sequenced sample was peripheral blood. The chain uses TRBV21-1 and TRBJ2-7; TRBD2 was called by the table and not checked on the DNA. TRBV21-1 is listed as a pseudogene. The CDR3 bases are TGTGCCAGCAGCAAAGAGGACGTGAGGGAGTACTTC. This sequence encodes CASSKEDVREYF.